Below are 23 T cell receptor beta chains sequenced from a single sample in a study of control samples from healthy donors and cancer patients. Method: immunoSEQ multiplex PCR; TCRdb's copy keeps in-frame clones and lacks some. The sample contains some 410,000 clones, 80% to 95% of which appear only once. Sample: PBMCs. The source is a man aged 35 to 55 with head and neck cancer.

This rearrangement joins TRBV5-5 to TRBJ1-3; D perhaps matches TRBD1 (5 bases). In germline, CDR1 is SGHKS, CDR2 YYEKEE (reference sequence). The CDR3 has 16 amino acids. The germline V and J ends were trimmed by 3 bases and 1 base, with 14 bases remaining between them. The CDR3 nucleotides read TGTGCCAGCAGCTGGGCAGGGTCCAATTCTGGAAACACCATATATTTT. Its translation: CASSWAGSNSGNTIYF.

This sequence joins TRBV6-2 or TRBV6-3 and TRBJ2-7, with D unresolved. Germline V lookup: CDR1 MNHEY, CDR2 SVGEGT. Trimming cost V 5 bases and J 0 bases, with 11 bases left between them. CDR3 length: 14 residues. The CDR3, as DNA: TGTGCCAGCAGTCAAGACATCAGCTCCTACGAGCAGTACTTC. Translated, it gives CASSQDISSYEQYF.

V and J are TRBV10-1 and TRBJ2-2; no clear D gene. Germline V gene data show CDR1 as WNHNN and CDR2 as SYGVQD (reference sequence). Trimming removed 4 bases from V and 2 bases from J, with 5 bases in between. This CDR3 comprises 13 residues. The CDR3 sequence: CASSGSNTGELFF. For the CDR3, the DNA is TGCGCCAGCAGTGGGTCCAACACCGGGGAGCTGTTTTTT.

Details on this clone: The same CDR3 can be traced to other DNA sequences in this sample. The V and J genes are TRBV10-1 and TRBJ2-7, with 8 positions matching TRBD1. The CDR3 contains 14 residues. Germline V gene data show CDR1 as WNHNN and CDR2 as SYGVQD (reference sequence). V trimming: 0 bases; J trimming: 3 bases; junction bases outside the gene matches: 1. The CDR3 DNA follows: TGCGCCAGCAGTGAGTCCGGACAGGGCTACGAGCAGTACTTC. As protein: CASSESGQGYEQYF.

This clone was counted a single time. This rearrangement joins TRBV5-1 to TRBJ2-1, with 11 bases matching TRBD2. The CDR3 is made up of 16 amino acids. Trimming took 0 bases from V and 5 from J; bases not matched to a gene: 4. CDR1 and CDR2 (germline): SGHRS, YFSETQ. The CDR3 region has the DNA TGCGCCAGCAGCTTGGAAGGGACTAGCGGTGACAATGAGCAGTTCTTC. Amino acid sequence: CASSLEGTSGDNEQFF.

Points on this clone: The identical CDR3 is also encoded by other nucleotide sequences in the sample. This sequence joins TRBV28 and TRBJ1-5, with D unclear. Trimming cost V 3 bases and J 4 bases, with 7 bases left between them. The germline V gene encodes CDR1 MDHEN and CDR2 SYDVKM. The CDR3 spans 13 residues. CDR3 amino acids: CASSFGGNQPQHF. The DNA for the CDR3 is TGTGCCAGCAGTTTCGGTGGGAATCAGCCCCAGCATTTT. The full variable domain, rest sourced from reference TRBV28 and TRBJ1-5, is DVKVTQSSRYLVKRTGEKVFLECVQDMDHENMFWYRQDPGLGLRLIYFSYDVKMKEKGDIPEGYSVSREKKERFSLILESASTNQTSMYLCASSFGGNQPQHFGDGTRLSIL.

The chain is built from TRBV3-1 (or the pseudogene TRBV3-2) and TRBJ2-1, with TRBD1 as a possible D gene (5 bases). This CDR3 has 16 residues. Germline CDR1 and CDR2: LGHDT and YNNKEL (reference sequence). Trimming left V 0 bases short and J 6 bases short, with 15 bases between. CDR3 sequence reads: CASSQDTGRYGNEQFF. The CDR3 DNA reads TGTGCCAGCAGCCAAGATACAGGCCGCTACGGCAATGAGCAGTTCTTC.

The CDR3 spells CASTNDRGGRRYTEAFF. CDR3 nucleotides: TGTGCCAGCACCAACGACAGGGGGGGGAGGCGGTACACTGAAGCTTTCTTT. The chain uses TRBV28 and TRBJ1-1; 9 nucleotides agree with TRBD1. From germline, CDR1 is MDHEN and CDR2 SYDVKM. The CDR3 is made up of 17 amino acids. V was clipped by 7 bases and J by 3 bases; unmatched bases: 15.

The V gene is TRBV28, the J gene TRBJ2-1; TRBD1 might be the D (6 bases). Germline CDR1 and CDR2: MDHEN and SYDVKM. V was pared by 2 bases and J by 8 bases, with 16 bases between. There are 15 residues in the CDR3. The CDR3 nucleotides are TGTGCCAGCAGTTTAAGGGCAGGGGTCAAGGATGAGCAGTTCTTC. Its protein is CASSLRAGVKDEQFF.

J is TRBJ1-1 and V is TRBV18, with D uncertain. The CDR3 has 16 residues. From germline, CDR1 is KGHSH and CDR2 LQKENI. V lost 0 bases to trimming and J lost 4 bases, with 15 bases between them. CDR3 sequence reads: CASSPPYTPESTEAFF. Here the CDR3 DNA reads TGTGCCAGCTCACCACCGTACACCCCGGAAAGCACTGAAGCTTTCTTT.

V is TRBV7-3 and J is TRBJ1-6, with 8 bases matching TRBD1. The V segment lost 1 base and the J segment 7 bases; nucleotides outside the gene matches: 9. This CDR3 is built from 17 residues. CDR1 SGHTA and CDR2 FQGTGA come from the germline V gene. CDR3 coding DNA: TGTGCCAGCAGCTTAAGACCCTCGACAGGGGCAAATTCACCCCTCCACTTT. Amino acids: CASSLRPSTGANSPLHF.

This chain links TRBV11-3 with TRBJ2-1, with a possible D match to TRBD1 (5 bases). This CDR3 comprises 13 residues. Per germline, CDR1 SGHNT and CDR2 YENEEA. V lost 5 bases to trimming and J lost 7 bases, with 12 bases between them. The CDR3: CASSPIQGNEQFF. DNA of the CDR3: TGTGCCAGCAGCCCCATTCAGGGAAATGAGCAGTTCTTC.

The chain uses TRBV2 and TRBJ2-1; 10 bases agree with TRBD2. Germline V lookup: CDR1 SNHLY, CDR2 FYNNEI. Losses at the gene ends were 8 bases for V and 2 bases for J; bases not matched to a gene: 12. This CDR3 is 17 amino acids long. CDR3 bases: TGTGCCAGCTCGCAGGAGGCCCTAGCGGGAGCCTACAATGAGCAGTTCTTC. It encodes CASSQEALAGAYNEQFF.

The CDR3 DNA is TGTGCCAGCAGCTTGGGACTAGCCCCAGATACGCAGTATTTT. Translating it yields CASSLGLAPDTQYF. The V and J genes are TRBV11-3 and TRBJ2-3; 9 nucleotides agree with TRBD2. The trim removed 3 bases at V and 4 bases at J, leaving 2 bases unmatched. The germline V gene encodes CDR1 SGHNT and CDR2 YENEEA. There are 14 residues in the CDR3.

The CDR3 coding sequence is TGCAGCTCCGGTTCAGATACGCAGTATTTT. Its translation: CSSGSDTQYF. The chain carries TRBV29-1 and TRBJ2-3; D is ambiguous. Germline V gives CDR1 SQVTM, CDR2 ANQGSEA. This CDR3 has 10 residues. V lost 8 bases, J lost 4 bases, and 7 bases lay in between.

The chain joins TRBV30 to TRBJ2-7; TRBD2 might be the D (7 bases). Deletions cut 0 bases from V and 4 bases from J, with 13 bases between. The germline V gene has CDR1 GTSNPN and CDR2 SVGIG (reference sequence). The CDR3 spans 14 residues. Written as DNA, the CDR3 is TGTGCCTGGAGTGTATCACAGGGAGGGTACGAGCAGTACTTC. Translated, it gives CAWSVSQGGYEQYF.

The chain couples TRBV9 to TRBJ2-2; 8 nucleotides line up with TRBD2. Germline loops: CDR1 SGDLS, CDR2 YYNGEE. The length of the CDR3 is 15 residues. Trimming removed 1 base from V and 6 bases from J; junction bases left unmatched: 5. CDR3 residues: CASSVLSGSAGELFF. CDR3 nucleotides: TGTGCCAGCAGCGTATTGAGCGGGAGCGCCGGGGAGCTGTTTTTT.

This CDR3 is CASTEAGRDNSPLHF. In nucleotides, the CDR3 is TGTGCCAGTACTGAGGCGGGCAGGGACAATTCACCCCTCCACTTT. V usage is TRBV19 and J usage is TRBJ1-6; maybe TRBD1 (5 bases). The CDR3 is 15 amino acids. Trimming took 7 bases from V and 7 from J, leaving 17 bases between them. Germline V CDR1 and CDR2: LNHDA, SQIVND (reference sequence).

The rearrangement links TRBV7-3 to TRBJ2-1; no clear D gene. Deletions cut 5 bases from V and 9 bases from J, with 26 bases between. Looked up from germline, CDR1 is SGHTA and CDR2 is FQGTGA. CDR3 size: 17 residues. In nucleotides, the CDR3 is TGTGCCAGCAGCCCCGACTCGAATGGGAAGTCTATGGGTGAGCAGTTCTTC. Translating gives CASSPDSNGKSMGEQFF.

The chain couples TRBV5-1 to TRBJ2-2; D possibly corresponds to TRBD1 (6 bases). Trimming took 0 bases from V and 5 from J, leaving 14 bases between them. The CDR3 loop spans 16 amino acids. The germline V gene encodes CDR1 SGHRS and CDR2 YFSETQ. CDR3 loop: CASSLAQGRGTGELFF. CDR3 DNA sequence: TGCGCCAGCAGCTTGGCCCAGGGCAGGGGAACCGGGGAGCTGTTTTTT.

CDR3 amino acids: CASSVIGTLNTEAFF. The DNA of the CDR3 is TGTGCCAGCAGCGTTATTGGGACACTGAACACTGAAGCTTTCTTT. The J gene is TRBJ1-1, the V gene TRBV9; D might be TRBD1 (6 bases). The CDR3 spans 15 residues. V dropped 2 bases and J dropped 0 bases, with 11 bases sitting between them. CDR1 and CDR2 from the germline V gene are SGDLS and YYNGEE.

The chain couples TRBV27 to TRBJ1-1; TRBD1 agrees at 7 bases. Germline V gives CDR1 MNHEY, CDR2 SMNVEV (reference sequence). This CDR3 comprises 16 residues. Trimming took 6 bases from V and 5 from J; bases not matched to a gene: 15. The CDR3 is CASRALDRAGGTEAFF. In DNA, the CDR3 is TGTGCCAGCAGGGCTCTAGACAGGGCCGGGGGAACTGAAGCTTTCTTT.

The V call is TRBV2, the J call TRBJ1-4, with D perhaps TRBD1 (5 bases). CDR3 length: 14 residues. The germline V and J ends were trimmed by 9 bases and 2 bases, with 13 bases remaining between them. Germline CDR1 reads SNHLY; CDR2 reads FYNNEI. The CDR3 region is CASDKGRTNEKLFF. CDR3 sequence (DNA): TGTGCCAGTGACAAGGGACGCACTAATGAAAAACTGTTTTTT.